This T cell receptor beta chain is drawn from a study of T cells in Graves' hyperthyroidism and ophthalmopathy. The CDR3 length is 14 residues. V lost 2 bases and J lost 5, with 13 bases in between. RNA transcripts served as the template for amplifying TCR beta CDR3 regions. First-round RT-PCR with HTBI primers amplified the TCR CDR3 region. Via MiXCR, TCRdb re-called the multiplex PCR reads, giving one row per CDR3 protein. The table shows fewer than 200,000 distinct CDR3 sequences, with 9.4% occurring only once. This clonotype was recorded at least ten times. Thyroid ultrasound and orbital computed tomography, with clinical symptoms and serum thyroxine and TRAb, informed diagnoses.

Sequencing was performed on blood. The receptor's source is a young woman with Graves' hyperthyroidism that later progressed to Graves' ophthalmopathy. This sequence joins TRBV12-3 or TRBV12-4 and TRBJ2-7; D is unresolved. The CDR3 bases are TGTGCCAGCAGTTTACGTTCGGGTTTCGACGAGCAGTACTTC. Its translation is CASSLRSGFDEQYF.